This entry concerns a single T cell receptor beta chain. Antigen specificity is unknown. These data originate in a study of T cells in Graves' hyperthyroidism and ophthalmopathy. The study, taken as a whole, reports: Blood shared most expanded thyroid clonotypes above 0.001.

Clinical symptoms, serum thyroxine, TRAb, thyroid ultrasound and orbital computed tomography informed diagnoses. This CDR3 contains 16 residues. V lost 0 bases and J lost 6; bases outside the gene matches: 3. Germline CDR1 reads LGHDT; CDR2 reads YNNKEL (reference sequence). Amplified TCR beta CDR3 regions came from RNA transcripts. The primer set for the first-round RT-PCR of the TCR CDR3 was HTBI. Each CDR3 protein gets one entry after TCRdb re-called the multiplex PCR reads with MiXCR. Here the sample spans a few hundred thousand distinct CDR3 sequences, roughly 13% being singletons. The sequence derives from a woman under 30 with Graves' hyperthyroidism. Input material: blood. The V and J genes are TRBV3-1 and TRBJ2-1, with 12 bases lining up with TRBD1. The CDR3 DNA is TGTGCCAGCAGCCAAGAGGGACAGGGGGCGCGCAATGAGCAGTTCTTC. It yields the protein CASSQEGQGARNEQFF.